Listed below are T cell receptor beta chains from one sample, sequenced in a study of cytomegalovirus exposure and HLA in healthy donors. Clones were read by immunoSEQ multiplex PCR, and TCRdb kept only the in-frame ones, dropping some. This table has around 100,000 clones, over 80% appearing once. Input material: PBMCs. These receptors came from a man aged 40-55 years in good health and CMV-seronegative. CDR3s include the opening cysteine and the closing phenylalanine or tryptophan. D genes are given only for firm matches. Clone size is not always given. Where it is, it says once, few, many or a class for expanded clones.

v_call	clone_size	d_call	j_call	cdr3_aa	cdr3_nt
TRBV12-5	NA	TRBD2	TRBJ2-1	CASGASGGYNEQFF	TGTGCTAGTGGTGCTAGCGGGGGTTACAATGAGCAGTTCTTC
TRBV15	NA	NA	TRBJ1-1	CATSRPSGGLSTEAFF	TGTGCCACCAGCAGACCTTCGGGTGGGTTGAGCACTGAAGCTTTCTTT
TRBV9	few	NA	TRBJ1-2	CASSPRVGYGYTF	TGTGCCAGCAGCCCCAGGGTGGGCTATGGCTACACCTTC
TRBV4-1	NA	NA	TRBJ1-2	CASSQERQYGYTF	TGCGCCAGCAGCCAAGAGAGACAGTATGGCTACACCTTC
TRBV28	NA	TRBD2	TRBJ2-5	CASSLERGTQYF	TGTGCCAGCAGTTTGGAGCGGGGGACCCAGTACTTC
TRBV6-6	NA	TRBD1	TRBJ1-2	CASSSRQGARGYTF	TGTGCCAGCAGTTCCCGCCAGGGGGCGCGGGGCTACACCTTC
TRBV7-8	NA	TRBD1	TRBJ2-7	CASSPRLGQSSYEQYF	TGTGCCAGCAGCCCCCGCCTGGGACAGAGCTCCTACGAGCAGTACTTC
TRBV19	NA	NA	TRBJ1-6	CASSERLYSPLHF	TGTGCCAGTAGTGAGAGGCTATACTCACCCCTCCACTTT
TRBV11-1	NA	NA	TRBJ2-7	CASSLDRTYEQYF	TGTGCCAGCAGCTTAGACAGAACCTACGAGCAGTACTTC
TRBV18	NA	TRBD1	TRBJ1-4	CASSPISTGGNEKLFF	TGTGCCAGCTCACCAATCTCGACAGGGGGTAATGAAAAACTGTTTTTT
TRBV6-6	NA	NA	TRBJ2-7	CASSWGSSGTYEQYF	TGTGCCAGCAGTTGGGGGAGTAGCGGCACCTACGAGCAGTACTTC
TRBV4-2	NA	NA	TRBJ1-2	CASSQQGFYGYTF	TGTGCCAGCAGCCAACAGGGCTTCTATGGCTACACCTTC
TRBV28	NA	NA	TRBJ2-1	CASSRPGEAYNEQFF	TGTGCCAGCAGTCGCCCGGGGGAGGCTTACAATGAGCAGTTCTTC
TRBV7-9	NA	NA	TRBJ2-5	CASSLGVSGEETQYF	TGTGCCAGCAGCTTAGGCGTTTCGGGGGAAGAGACCCAGTACTTC
TRBV4-3	NA	TRBD2	TRBJ2-1	CASSQEGASGGPYNEQFF	TGCGCCAGCAGCCAAGAGGGGGCTAGCGGGGGGCCGTACAATGAGCAGTTCTTC
TRBV25-1	NA	NA	TRBJ1-5	CASRDSSSPFNQPQHF	TGTGCCAGCAGAGACAGTTCTTCCCCTTTCAATCAGCCCCAGCATTTT
TRBV4-1	NA	NA	TRBJ2-5	CASSQEMSVPPNVETQYF	TGCGCCAGCAGCCAAGAGATGTCGGTCCCTCCGAACGTGGAGACCCAGTACTTC
TRBV5-4	once	TRBD2	TRBJ2-3	CASSLMTSGGVTDTQYF	TGTGCCAGCAGCTTGATGACTAGCGGGGGGGTCACAGATACGCAGTATTTT
TRBV4-2	NA	TRBD1	TRBJ1-5	CASSQGGTGSSNQPQHF	TGTGCCAGCAGCCAAGGTGGGACAGGCAGTAGCAATCAGCCCCAGCATTTT
TRBV18	once	TRBD1	TRBJ2-1	CASSPLGTVDEQFF	TGTGCCAGCTCACCGCTCGGGACAGTCGATGAGCAGTTCTTC
TRBV2	NA	NA	TRBJ1-1	CASSVGLGGTEAFF	TGTGCCAGCAGTGTAGGACTGGGGGGCACTGAAGCTTTCTTT
TRBV5-1	NA	TRBD2	TRBJ2-7	CASSLGRGGPDEQYF	TGCGCCAGCAGCTTGGGTCGGGGGGGCCCGGACGAGCAGTACTTC
TRBV7-2	NA	NA	TRBJ2-2	CASCGTPGTGELFF	TGTGCCAGCTGCGGGACCCCTGGCACCGGGGAGCTGTTTTTT
TRBV5-1	few	NA	TRBJ1-6	CASSLAGGHGSNSPLHF	TGCGCCAGCAGCTTGGCGGGAGGACACGGATCTAATTCACCCCTCCACTTT
TRBV7-9	NA	TRBD1	TRBJ2-2	CGRQGDTGELFF	TGTGGCCGACAGGGGGACACCGGGGAGCTGTTTTTT
TRBV5-4	NA	TRBD2	TRBJ2-2	CASRFGGANTGELFF	TGTGCCAGCAGGTTCGGGGGGGCTAACACCGGGGAGCTGTTTTTT
TRBV21-1	few	NA	TRBJ1-2	CASSKGGLGIGRSVRVYGYTF	TGTGCCAGCAGCAAAGGCGGTTTGGGAATTGGTAGGAGCGTCAGGGTCTATGGCTACACCTTC
TRBV5-4	NA	TRBD1	TRBJ1-2	CASSLAGTGTHGYTF	TGTGCCAGCAGCTTGGCAGGGACAGGGACGCATGGCTACACCTTC